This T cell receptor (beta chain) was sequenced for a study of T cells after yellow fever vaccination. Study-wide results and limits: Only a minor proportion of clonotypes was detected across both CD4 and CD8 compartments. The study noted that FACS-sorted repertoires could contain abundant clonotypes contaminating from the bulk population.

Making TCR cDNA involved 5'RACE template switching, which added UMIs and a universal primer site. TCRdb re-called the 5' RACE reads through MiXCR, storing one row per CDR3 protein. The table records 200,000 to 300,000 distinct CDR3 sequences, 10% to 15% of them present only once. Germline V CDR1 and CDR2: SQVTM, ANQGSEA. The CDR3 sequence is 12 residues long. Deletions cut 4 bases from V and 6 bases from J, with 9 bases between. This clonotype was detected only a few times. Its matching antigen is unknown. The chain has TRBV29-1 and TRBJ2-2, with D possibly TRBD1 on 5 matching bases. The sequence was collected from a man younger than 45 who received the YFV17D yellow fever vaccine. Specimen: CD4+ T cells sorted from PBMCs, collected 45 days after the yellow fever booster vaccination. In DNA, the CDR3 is TGCAGCGTTGGGGGCGGAGCCGGGGAGCTGTTTTTT. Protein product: CSVGGGAGELFF.